This passage covers 2 T cell receptor beta chains from one sample sequenced in a study of cytomegalovirus exposure and HLA in healthy donors. Researchers ran the PCR with 60 Vbeta and 13 Jbeta primers. The repertoire was sequenced with immunoSEQ multiplex PCR; TCRdb's copy has only in-frame clones and lacks some. The table lists under 200,000 clones, over 60% of them singletons. Material: PBMCs. Receptors originate from a man aged 50 or older in good health and CMV-seropositive.

V gene TRBV5-1 combines with J gene TRBJ1-2; D not certain. The CDR3 runs to 12 residues. Germline values: CDR1 SGHRS, CDR2 YFSETQ. Trimming stripped 2 bases from V and 6 bases from J, with 8 bases between. As DNA, the CDR3 is TGCGCCAGCAGCTTAACTGGGCATGGCTACACCTTC. Its protein product is CASSLTGHGYTF.

The V gene is TRBV5-1, the J gene TRBJ2-1; D possibly corresponds to TRBD2 (6 bases). Between the trimmed V and J ends, which lost 4 bases and 5 bases, there was a span of 19 bases. The V gene's germline CDR1 is SGHRS and CDR2 YFSETQ. The CDR3 sequence is 16 residues long. The CDR3 region has the DNA TGCGCCAGCAGCGCCCAGACTAGGGAACCGCACAATGAGCAGTTCTTC. Amino acids: CASSAQTREPHNEQFF.